This T cell receptor beta chain was obtained from a study of T cell repertoires in aging, cancer and after chemotherapy. Study summary: Patients with glioblastoma brain tumors were sampled before and after temozolomide-based therapy. The full dataset contained roughly 9 million TCR reads. Study conclusions and caveats: In healthy donors, age-related TCR diversity loss mainly reflected lost richness. Compared with age-matched healthy donors, untreated hematological or solid cancer patients showed higher blood TCR clonality.

A mixed TRB-A/B primer pool amplified rearranged TRB by multiplex touch-down PCR. TCRdb re-derived calls from the multiplex PCR reads in MiXCR, one entry per CDR3 protein. The repertoire holds some 1,100 distinct CDR3 sequences, with 46% as singletons. Turning to this clonotype: What it binds is unknown.

The V end lost 0 bases, the J end lost 3 bases, and 12 bases lay between the germline ends. Germline V gives CDR1 MNHEY, CDR2 SMNVEV (reference sequence). There are 16 residues in the CDR3. Peripheral blood genomic DNA, not sorted cells or RNA, was the template. Sequencing was done on a sample of blood. This rearrangement joins TRBV27 to TRBJ2-1; weak D call: TRBD2 (6 bases). The receptor was isolated from a human donor with a solid tumor. The donor label of this sample is uncertain. The CDR3 DNA reads as TGTGCCAGCAGTTTATCGAACGGGAGAGGCTACAATGAGCAGTTCTTC. It codes for CASSLSNGRGYNEQFF.